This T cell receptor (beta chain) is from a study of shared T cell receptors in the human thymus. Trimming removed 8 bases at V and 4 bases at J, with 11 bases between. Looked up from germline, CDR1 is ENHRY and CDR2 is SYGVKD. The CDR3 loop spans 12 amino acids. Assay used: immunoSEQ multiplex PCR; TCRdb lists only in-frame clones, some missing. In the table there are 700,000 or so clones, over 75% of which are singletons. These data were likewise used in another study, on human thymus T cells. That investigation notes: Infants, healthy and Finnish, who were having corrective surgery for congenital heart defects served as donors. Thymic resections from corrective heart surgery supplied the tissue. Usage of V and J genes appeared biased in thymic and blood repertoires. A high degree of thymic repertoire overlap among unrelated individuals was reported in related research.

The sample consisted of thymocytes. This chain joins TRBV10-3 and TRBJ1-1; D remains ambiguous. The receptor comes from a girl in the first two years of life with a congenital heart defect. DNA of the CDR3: TGTGCCATCTTAGCGAAGGGCACTGAAGCTTTCTTT. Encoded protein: CAILAKGTEAFF.